This T cell receptor (beta chain) was recorded in a study of chronic HIV infection and antiretroviral therapy. A single record per CDR3 protein comes from TCRdb applying MiXCR to the 5' RACE reads. The sample shows more than 40,000 distinct CDR3 sequences, under 20% of them seen only once. This clonotype was seen more than once but under ten times. In germline, CDR1 is LGHDT, CDR2 YNNKEL (reference sequence). The V end was cut by 3 bases, the J end by 3 bases, with 5 bases between. There are 12 residues in the CDR3. This TCR derives from an adult who had HIV and had not received antiretroviral therapy, or was an uninfected healthy control (not recorded which). V is TRBV3-1 and J is TRBJ2-5; D is unresolved. The sample taken for sequencing was peripheral blood. The DNA of the CDR3 is TGTGCCAGCAGCCATAGGAAAGAGACCCAGTACTTC. Protein product: CASSHRKETQYF.